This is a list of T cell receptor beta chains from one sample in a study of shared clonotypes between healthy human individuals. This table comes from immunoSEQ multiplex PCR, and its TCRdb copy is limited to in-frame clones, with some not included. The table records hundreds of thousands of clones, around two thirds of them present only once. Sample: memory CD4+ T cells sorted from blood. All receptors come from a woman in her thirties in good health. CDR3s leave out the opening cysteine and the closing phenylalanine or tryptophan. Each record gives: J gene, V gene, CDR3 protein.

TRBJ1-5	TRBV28	ASRGDRGVVQPQH
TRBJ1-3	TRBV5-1	ASSQGTGGNTIY
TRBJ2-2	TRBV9	ASSVEGGLYTGELF
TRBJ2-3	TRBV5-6	ASSLGLAGSAQY
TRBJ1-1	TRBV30	AWSVRLGGTGNTEAF
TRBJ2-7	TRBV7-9	ASSQQGRHYEQY
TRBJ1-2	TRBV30	AWSSGQGNYGYT
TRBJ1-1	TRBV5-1	ASSFSRTGNLGAF
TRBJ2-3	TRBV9	ASSVQGSGTDTQY
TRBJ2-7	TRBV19	ASSIGVAGDNEQY
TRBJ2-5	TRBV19	ATKHGTGGRETQY